The rows below give T cell receptor beta chains drawn from one sample of a study of cytomegalovirus exposure and HLA in healthy donors. Only in-frame clones appear in the TCRdb table, and some are missing; sequencing was by immunoSEQ multiplex PCR. The table shows 43,000 or so clones, with 64% occurring only once. Sequencing was done on a sample of PBMCs. These receptors all come from a human donor in good health. The conserved cysteine and the conserved F or W are not part of the CDR3 here. The order of the fields is CDR3 length, J gene, V gene, CDR3 protein.

cdr3_length: 14
j_call: TRBJ2-1
v_call: TRBV7-9
cdr3_aa: ASSTNLAGLENEQF

cdr3_length: 13
j_call: TRBJ2-3
v_call: TRBV2
cdr3_aa: ASRKLATSTDTQY

cdr3_length: 13
j_call: TRBJ2-6
v_call: TRBV13
cdr3_aa: ASSRGGAGANVLT

cdr3_length: 14
j_call: TRBJ1-6
v_call: TRBV28
cdr3_aa: ASSHGQGDYNSPLH

cdr3_length: 14
j_call: TRBJ1-5
v_call: TRBV6-1
cdr3_aa: ASSEMGQGSNQPQH

cdr3_length: 13
j_call: TRBJ1-3
v_call: TRBV4-3
cdr3_aa: ASSQDRRHGNTIY

cdr3_length: 13
j_call: TRBJ1-2
v_call: TRBV4-1
cdr3_aa: ASSQERGLTYGYT

cdr3_length: 11
j_call: TRBJ2-1
v_call: TRBV7-9
cdr3_aa: ASSLAQYNEQF

cdr3_length: 13
j_call: TRBJ2-1
v_call: TRBV7-6
cdr3_aa: ASSLRVTGYGEQF

cdr3_length: 12
j_call: TRBJ2-7
v_call: TRBV5-1
cdr3_aa: ASSSSGGDYEQY

cdr3_length: 12
j_call: TRBJ1-2
v_call: TRBV6-5
cdr3_aa: ASSARVGGYGYT

cdr3_length: 12
j_call: TRBJ1-6
v_call: TRBV5-4
cdr3_aa: ASSSGQENSPLH

cdr3_length: 12
j_call: TRBJ1-1
v_call: TRBV2
cdr3_aa: ASQTVLKNTEAF

cdr3_length: 10
j_call: TRBJ2-5
v_call: TRBV6-1
cdr3_aa: ASSVPQETQY

cdr3_length: 14
j_call: TRBJ2-5
v_call: TRBV4-1
cdr3_aa: ASSPRLAVYQETQY

cdr3_length: 13
j_call: TRBJ2-2
v_call: TRBV7-2
cdr3_aa: ASSFDRTPTGELF

cdr3_length: 12
j_call: TRBJ2-7
v_call: TRBV5-1
cdr3_aa: ASHQAPGIYEQY

cdr3_length: 11
j_call: TRBJ1-2
v_call: TRBV25-1
cdr3_aa: ASSEFVSYGYT

cdr3_length: 13
j_call: TRBJ1-1
v_call: TRBV5-1
cdr3_aa: ASSQAGNANTEAF

cdr3_length: 12
j_call: TRBJ1-6
v_call: TRBV9
cdr3_aa: ASSVELHNSPLH